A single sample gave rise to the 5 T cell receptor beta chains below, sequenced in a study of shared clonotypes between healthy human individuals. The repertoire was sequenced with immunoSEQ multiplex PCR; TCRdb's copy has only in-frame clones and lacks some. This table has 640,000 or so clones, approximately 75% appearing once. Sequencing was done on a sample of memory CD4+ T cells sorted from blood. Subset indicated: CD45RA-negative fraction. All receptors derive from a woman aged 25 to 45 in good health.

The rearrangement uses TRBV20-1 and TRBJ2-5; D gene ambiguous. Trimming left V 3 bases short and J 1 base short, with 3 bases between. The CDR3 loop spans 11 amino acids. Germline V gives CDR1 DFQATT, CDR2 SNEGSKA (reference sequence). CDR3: CSASPQETQYF. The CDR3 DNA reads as TGCAGTGCTAGCCCCCAAGAGACCCAGTACTTC.

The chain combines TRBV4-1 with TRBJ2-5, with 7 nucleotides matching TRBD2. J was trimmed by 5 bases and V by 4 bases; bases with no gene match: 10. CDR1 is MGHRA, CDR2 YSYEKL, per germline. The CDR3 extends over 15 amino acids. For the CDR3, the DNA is TGCGCCAGCAGCCGAGGGAGGGAGGGATTGGAGACCCAGTACTTC. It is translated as CASSRGREGLETQYF.

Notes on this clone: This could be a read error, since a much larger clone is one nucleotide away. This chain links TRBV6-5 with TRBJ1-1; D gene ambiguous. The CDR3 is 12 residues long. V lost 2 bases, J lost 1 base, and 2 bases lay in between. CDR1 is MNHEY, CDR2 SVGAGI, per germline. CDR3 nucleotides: TGTGCCAGCAGTTACGAGAACACTGAAGCTTTCTTT. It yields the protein CASSYENTEAFF.

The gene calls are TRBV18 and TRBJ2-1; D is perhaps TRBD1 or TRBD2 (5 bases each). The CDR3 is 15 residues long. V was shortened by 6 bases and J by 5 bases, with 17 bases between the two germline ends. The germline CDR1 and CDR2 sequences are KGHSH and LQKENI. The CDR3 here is CASSRDPEGHNEQFF. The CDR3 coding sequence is TGTGCCAGCTCTCGAGACCCAGAGGGGCACAATGAGCAGTTCTTC.

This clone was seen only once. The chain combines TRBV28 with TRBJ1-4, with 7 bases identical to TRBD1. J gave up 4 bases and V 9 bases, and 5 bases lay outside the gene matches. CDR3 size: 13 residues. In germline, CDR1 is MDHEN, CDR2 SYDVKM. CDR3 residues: CASMGDSNEKLFF. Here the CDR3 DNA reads TGTGCCAGTATGGGGGACAGTAATGAAAAACTGTTTTTT.